This TCR beta chain derives from a study of blood T cells in healthy people across ages. It was with a sample-barcoded 5' primer and a J-beta primer mix that a second PCR of roughly 7 to 12 cycles was run. Unique molecular identifiers of 12 random nucleotides labeled each cDNA. Using its own MiXCR run on the 5' RACE reads, TCRdb lists one record per CDR3 protein. The table includes about 800,000 distinct CDR3 sequences, roughly 25% detected once. The CDR3 sequence is 15 residues long. Trimming removed 2 bases from V and 0 bases from J, with 10 bases in between. In germline, CDR1 is LNHDA, CDR2 SQIVND (reference sequence). The same data also went into a second study, on T cells of mothers and their children.

J is TRBJ1-1 and V is TRBV19, with D unresolved. Sequenced input: blood. This TCR came from a boy younger than 18 in good health. The CDR3 reads CASSIQPAVNTEAFF. CDR3 DNA: TGTGCCAGTAGTATACAACCTGCGGTGAACACTGAAGCTTTCTTT.